This T cell receptor (beta chain) was profiled in a study of shared clonotypes between healthy human individuals. Across the study: Per donor, three plates held CD4 naive cells, three held CD4 memory, two held CD8 naive and one held CD8 memory.

Findings of the study overall: Estimated richness was generally greater in naive than memory subsets.

The study ran the assay at deep level. Sequencing was performed with immunoSEQ multiplex PCR; in TCRdb, only in-frame clones are kept and a portion is missing. The sample includes over a million clones, more than 60% of them seen just once. Germline lookup yields CDR1 SGHDT and CDR2 YYEEEE. V was shortened by 4 bases and J by 2 bases, with 13 bases between the two germline ends. CDR3 size: 14 residues. All donors qualified as healthy HIV-negative adults and had experienced no recent acute infections or vaccinations. To note about this clone: Its target is not known.

This chain uses TRBV5-6 with TRBJ2-7, with a possible D match to TRBD1 (5 bases). Sequenced sample: memory CD4+ T cells sorted from blood. The sample's subset: CD45RA-negative fraction. The sequence came from a man aged 18 to 29 in good health. CDR3 bases: TGTGCCAGCAGCCCCCAGGGAACCACCTACGAGCAGTACTTC. It is translated as CASSPQGTTYEQYF.